The rows below give T cell receptor beta chains drawn from one sample of a study of CD8+CD57+ T cells in acquired aplastic anemia. Each CDR3 protein gets one entry after TCRdb re-called the reads with MiXCR. Of under 200,000 distinct CDR3 sequences listed, around 43% are singletons. Sequenced material: sorted CD4+, CD8+, or CD8+CD57+ T cells (not recorded which) from PBMCs. Receptors were obtained from a human donor with aplastic anemia. Both conserved end residues are part of each CDR3. The D gene is left open where the match is weak. For some rows the clone size is stated as once, few or many, or as a class when expanded; others skip it.

CDR3aa: CASSVTGAQETQYF
CDR3nt: TGTGCCAGTAGTGTTACAGGGGCCCAAGAGACCCAGTACTTC
abundance: many
v_gene: TRBV19
j_gene: TRBJ2-5
d_gene: TRBD1

CDR3aa: CAISESRGYNYGYTF
CDR3nt: TGTGCCATCAGTGAGTCGAGAGGATACAACTATGGCTACACCTTC
abundance: -
v_gene: TRBV10-3
j_gene: TRBJ1-2
d_gene: -

CDR3aa: CSARDYTKGVGLSEQYF
CDR3nt: TGCAGTGCTAGAGATTATACGAAGGGAGTCGGGTTATCCGAGCAGTACTTC
abundance: -
v_gene: TRBV20-1
j_gene: TRBJ2-7
d_gene: -

CDR3aa: CAGSLALRGSDTIYF
CDR3nt: TGCGCCGGCAGCTTGGCCTTGCGTGGCTCGGACACCATATATTTT
abundance: -
v_gene: TRBV5-1
j_gene: TRBJ1-3
d_gene: -

CDR3aa: CASSQAETQYF
CDR3nt: TGTGCCAGCAGTCAGGCGGAGACCCAGTACTTC
abundance: many
v_gene: TRBV12-3/TRBV12-4
j_gene: TRBJ2-5
d_gene: -

CDR3aa: CASSLGAGNYGYTF
CDR3nt: TGTGCCAGCAGCTTAGGGGCGGGGAACTATGGCTACACCTTC
abundance: once
v_gene: TRBV7-9
j_gene: TRBJ1-2
d_gene: -

CDR3aa: CATSDSRPIGGNQPQHF
CDR3nt: TGTGCCACCAGTGATAGCCGTCCGATTGGCGGCAATCAGCCCCAGCATTTT
abundance: many
v_gene: TRBV24-1
j_gene: TRBJ1-5
d_gene: -

CDR3aa: CASSVGLNTEAFF
CDR3nt: TGTGCCAGCAGCGTTGGACTGAACACTGAAGCTTTCTTT
abundance: many
v_gene: TRBV5-6
j_gene: TRBJ1-1
d_gene: -

CDR3aa: CASSLGWGPSYEQYF
CDR3nt: TGTGCCAGCAGCTTAGGGTGGGGGCCCTCCTACGAGCAGTACTTC
abundance: once
v_gene: TRBV7-3
j_gene: TRBJ2-7
d_gene: -

CDR3aa: CASRASEGTQYF
CDR3nt: TGTGCCAGCAGGGCTAGCGAGGGAACGCAGTATTTT
abundance: -
v_gene: TRBV12-3/TRBV12-4
j_gene: TRBJ2-3
d_gene: -

CDR3aa: CATSRGTGAPTDEQYF
CDR3nt: TGTGCCACCAGCAGAGGTACAGGGGCGCCGACCGACGAGCAGTACTTC
abundance: -
v_gene: TRBV15
j_gene: TRBJ2-7
d_gene: TRBD1

CDR3aa: CASSSRQTPYNEQFF
CDR3nt: TGTGCCAGCAGCTCCCGACAGACCCCCTACAATGAGCAGTTCTTC
abundance: -
v_gene: TRBV7-9
j_gene: TRBJ2-1
d_gene: -

CDR3aa: CASSPGGGGPNEKLFF
CDR3nt: TGTGCCAGCAGCCCGGGAGGGGGCGGGCCGAATGAAAAACTGTTTTTT
abundance: -
v_gene: TRBV4-2
j_gene: TRBJ1-4
d_gene: TRBD1

CDR3aa: CASPTGNYGYTF
CDR3nt: TGCGCCAGCCCGACAGGCAACTATGGCTACACCTTC
abundance: few
v_gene: TRBV10-1
j_gene: TRBJ1-2
d_gene: -

CDR3aa: CSAAETSGNEQFF
CDR3nt: TGCAGTGCTGCGGAGACTAGCGGGAATGAGCAGTTCTTC
abundance: many
v_gene: TRBV20-1
j_gene: TRBJ2-1
d_gene: TRBD2

CDR3aa: CASSLLNRNTEAFF
CDR3nt: TGCGCCAGCAGCTTGTTAAACAGGAACACTGAAGCTTTCTTT
abundance: many
v_gene: TRBV5-1
j_gene: TRBJ1-1
d_gene: -

CDR3aa: CASSEWAPVF
CDR3nt: TGTGCCAGCAGTGAGTGGGCCCCCGTCTTC
abundance: -
v_gene: TRBV2
j_gene: TRBJ2-5
d_gene: -

CDR3aa: CASSDGQGGNTEAFF
CDR3nt: TGCGCCAGCAGCGACGGACAGGGTGGGAACACTGAAGCTTTCTTT
abundance: many
v_gene: TRBV5-1
j_gene: TRBJ1-1
d_gene: TRBD1

CDR3aa: CSARSPVGGALDYGYTF
CDR3nt: TGCAGTGCTAGGAGCCCAGTTGGGGGGGCGCTCGACTATGGCTACACCTTC
abundance: many
v_gene: TRBV20-1
j_gene: TRBJ1-2
d_gene: -

CDR3aa: CASSFQGYEQYF
CDR3nt: TGTGCCAGCAGCTTCCAGGGCTACGAGCAGTACTTC
abundance: -
v_gene: TRBV7-9
j_gene: TRBJ2-7
d_gene: -

CDR3aa: CASSLGSSGKQYF
CDR3nt: TGTGCCAGCAGCTTGGGGTCCTCCGGGAAACAGTACTTC
abundance: many
v_gene: TRBV5-5
j_gene: TRBJ2-5
d_gene: -

CDR3aa: CSVVGDSGANVLTF
CDR3nt: TGCAGCGTTGTGGGGGACTCTGGGGCCAACGTCCTGACTTTC
abundance: -
v_gene: TRBV29-1
j_gene: TRBJ2-6
d_gene: -

CDR3aa: CASSHGGTGAGELFF
CDR3nt: TGTGCCAGCAGCCATGGTGGGACAGGAGCCGGGGAGCTGTTTTTT
abundance: -
v_gene: TRBV3-1
j_gene: TRBJ2-2
d_gene: TRBD1

CDR3aa: CASSPGPITYEQYF
CDR3nt: TGTGCCAGCAGCCCAGGTCCGATTACCTACGAGCAGTACTTC
abundance: -
v_gene: TRBV7-8
j_gene: TRBJ2-7
d_gene: -

CDR3aa: CASSLVGWYGYTF
CDR3nt: TGTGCCAGCAGCTTAGTTGGGTGGTATGGCTACACCTTC
abundance: -
v_gene: TRBV7-6
j_gene: TRBJ1-2
d_gene: -

CDR3aa: CASSLVRTQYF
CDR3nt: TGTGCCAGCAGCTTAGTACGGACCCAGTACTTC
abundance: few
v_gene: TRBV7-2
j_gene: TRBJ2-5
d_gene: -